Each of the 8 T cell receptor beta chains below was sequenced from the same sample in a study of tumor-infiltrating lymphocytes in oesophageal squamous cell carcinoma (dated by TCRdb to about 2016). Library creation used PCR. The reads were generated on an Illumina HiSeq 2000. TCRdb's own reprocessing of the public reads used fastp at Q25 and MiXCR and kept productive beta chains. Entries are consolidated by CDR3 protein sequence, retaining the most common genes and DNA. The sample table contains 9,500 to 13,000 distinct CDR3 sequences; only one count was recorded for more than 55% of them. Approximately 35% of the sample belongs to the ten largest clones. Material for sequencing was esophageal tumor tissue. These receptors originate from a male donor with esophageal squamous cell carcinoma.

The chain links TRBV7-2 to TRBJ2-7; 9 bases are a match to TRBD1. The DNA matches TRBJ2-5 better at its end, which makes the J call doubtful. Germline-derived CDR1 and CDR2 are SGHTA and FQGNSA. The CDR3 loop spans 16 amino acids. The CDR3 nucleotides read TGTGCCAGCAGCGCCTACAGGGGGCGCGGTCTAGAGACCCAGTACTTC. Amino acid sequence: CASSAYRGRGLETQYF.

The chain recombines TRBV7-2 with TRBJ2-4; 9 bases are shared with TRBD1. The DNA end is a closer match to TRBJ2-7, so the J assignment may be wrong. This CDR3 is 16 amino acids long. The germline V gene has CDR1 SGHTA and CDR2 FQGNSA. CDR3 in DNA: TGTGCCAGCAGCTTAGTGGGGACAGGGAAGCTTTACGAGCAGTACTTC. Translation gives CASSLVGTGKLYEQYF.

This sequence joins TRBV28 and TRBJ2-5; 13 bases agree with TRBD2. Judging by the DNA end, TRBJ2-1 fits better; the J call may be wrong. Looked up from germline, CDR1 is MDHEN and CDR2 is SYDVKM. The CDR3 is made up of 16 amino acids. The CDR3 DNA reads TGTGCCAGCAGTCCCGGGACTAGCGGGACCTACAATGAGCAGTTCTTC. Amino acid sequence: CASSPGTSGTYNEQFF.

This chain uses TRBV7-3 with TRBJ2-3; D not certain. The J call may be mistaken, given a closer DNA end match to TRBJ2-5. Germline CDR1 and CDR2: SGHTA and FQGTGA. This CDR3 has 13 amino acids. The CDR3: CASSRRAGETQYF. The CDR3 DNA is TGTGCCAGCTCCCGGCGTGCCGGGGAGACCCAGTACTTC.

The rearrangement links TRBV5-6 to TRBJ2-3, with 9 bases matching TRBD2. Germline CDR1 is SGHDT and CDR2 is YYEEEE. The V and J ends lost 0 bases and 1 base, in that order; junction bases with no gene match: 3. The CDR3 covers 16 residues. CDR3 sequence reads: CASSLGTSVRTDTQYF. CDR3 nucleotide sequence: TGTGCCAGCAGCTTGGGGACTAGCGTCCGCACAGATACGCAGTATTTT. The variable domain in full, completed from reference TRBV5-6 and TRBJ2-3, reads DAGVTQSPTHLIKTRGQQVTLRCSPKSGHDTVSWYQQALGQGPQFIFQYYEEEERQRGNFPDRFSGHQFPNYSSELNVNALLLGDSALYLCASSLGTSVRTDTQYFGPGTRLTVL.

To note about this clonotype: The CDR3 end shows no conserved phenylalanine or tryptophan, and so a read error is likely. The DNA is omitted, as the CDR3 cannot be located on it reliably, and the CDR3 follows TCRdb's listing. V usage is TRBV7-6 and J usage is TRBJ2-3; TRBD1 was called by the table and not checked on the DNA. The germline gives CDR1 SGHVS, CDR2 FNYEAQ. The CDR3 is 16 amino acids in total, end residues counted. Here the CDR3 reads CASSFSGTGYEQYFGS.

By proportion, this clonotype is medium-sized. The chain joins TRBV24-1 to TRBJ2-6; D ambiguous. This CDR3 region has 16 residues. Germline V CDR1 and CDR2: KGHDR, SFDVKD. V lost 3 bases to trimming and J lost 1 base, with 9 bases between them. The CDR3 region is CATSDTTRSGANVLTF. DNA of the CDR3: TGTGCCACCAGTGATACAACAAGGTCTGGGGCCAACGTCCTGACTTTC.

This clonotype was seen a handful of times. Here the CDR3 DNA reads TGTGCCAGCAGCTTAGGGTACGGGGAAGAGACCCAGTACTTC. Translated, it gives CASSLGYGEETQYF. The chain is built from TRBV7-9 and TRBJ2-5, with D possibly matching TRBD2 (5 bases). Trimming removed 1 base at V and 3 bases at J, with 9 bases between. Germline V CDR1 and CDR2: SEHNR, FQNEAQ (reference sequence). There are 14 residues in the CDR3.